This T cell receptor (beta chain) was sequenced for a study of PD-1 blockade in classical Hodgkin lymphoma. Each patient relapsed following autologous stem cell transplantation, and prior brentuximab vedotin exposure differed. The study purified CD4+ T cells from thawed PBMCs using magnetic negative selection. Germline trimming cut 6 bases from V and 9 bases from J; bases unmatched to any gene: 4. In germline, CDR1 is SQVTM, CDR2 ANQGSEA. The CDR3 spans 11 residues. As to this clone: Its antigen is not known.

The assay was immunoSEQ multiplex PCR, and TCRdb's table has in-frame clones only and misses some. The sample carries about 35,000 clones, more than 80% recorded once. Study results and caveats: What drove the repertoire differences, possibly disease activity or prior therapy, has not been defined. The study found complete responders had baseline diversity similar to newly diagnosed patients.

The TCR sequence derives from a human donor with classical Hodgkin lymphoma. This chain links TRBV29-1 with TRBJ2-1, with 8 bases that match TRBD1. Specimen: CD4+ T cells from blood, collected at baseline. CDR3 amino acids: CSVETGGEQFF. The CDR3 DNA reads TGCAGCGTGGAAACAGGGGGTGAGCAGTTCTTC.